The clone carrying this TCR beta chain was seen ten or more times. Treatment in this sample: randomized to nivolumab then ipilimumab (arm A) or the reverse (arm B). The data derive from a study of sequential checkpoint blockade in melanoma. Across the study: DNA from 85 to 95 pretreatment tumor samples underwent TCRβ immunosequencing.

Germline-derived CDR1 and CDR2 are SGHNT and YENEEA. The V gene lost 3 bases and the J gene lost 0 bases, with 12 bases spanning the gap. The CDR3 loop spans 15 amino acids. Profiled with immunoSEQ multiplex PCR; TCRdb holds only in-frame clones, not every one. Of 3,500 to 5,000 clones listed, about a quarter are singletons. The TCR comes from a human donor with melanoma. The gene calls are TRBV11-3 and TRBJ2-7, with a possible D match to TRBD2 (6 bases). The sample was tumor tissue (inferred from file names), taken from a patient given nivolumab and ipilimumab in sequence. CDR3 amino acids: CASSLPGESSYEQYF. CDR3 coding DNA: TGTGCCAGCAGCTTGCCGGGGGAAAGCTCCTACGAGCAGTACTTC.